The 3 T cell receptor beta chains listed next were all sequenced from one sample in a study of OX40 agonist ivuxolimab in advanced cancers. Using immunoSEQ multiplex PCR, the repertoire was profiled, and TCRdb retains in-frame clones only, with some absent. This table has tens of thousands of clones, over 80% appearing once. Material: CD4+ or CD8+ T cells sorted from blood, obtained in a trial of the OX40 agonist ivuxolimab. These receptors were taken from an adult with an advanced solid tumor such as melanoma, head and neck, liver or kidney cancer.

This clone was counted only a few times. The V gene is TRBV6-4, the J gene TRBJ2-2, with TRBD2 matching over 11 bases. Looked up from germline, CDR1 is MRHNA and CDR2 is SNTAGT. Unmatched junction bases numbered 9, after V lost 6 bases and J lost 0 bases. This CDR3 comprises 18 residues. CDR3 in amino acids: CASSKGLAGYSNTGELFF. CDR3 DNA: TGTGCCAGCAGCAAAGGACTAGCGGGTTACTCGAACACCGGGGAGCTGTTTTTT.

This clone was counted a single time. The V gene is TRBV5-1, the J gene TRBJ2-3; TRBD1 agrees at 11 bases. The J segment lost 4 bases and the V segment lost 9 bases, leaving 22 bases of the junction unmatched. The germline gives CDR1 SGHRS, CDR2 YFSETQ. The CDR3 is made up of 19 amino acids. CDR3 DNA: TGCGCCAACACCCCGGATGGGGACAGGGGGAATAAGGTGGCAGATACGCAGTATTTT. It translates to CANTPDGDRGNKVADTQYF.

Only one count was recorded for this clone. The CDR3 region is CASSPGQATSEAFF. The CDR3 coding sequence is TGTGCCAGCAGCCCTGGACAGGCCACTTCTGAAGCTTTCTTT. This chain links TRBV5-4 with TRBJ1-1, with TRBD1 identical over 7 bases. Germline lookup yields CDR1 SGHNT and CDR2 YYREEE (reference sequence). V dropped 4 bases and J dropped 6; count of bases not matched to a gene: 9. The length of the CDR3 is 14 residues.